This T cell receptor (beta chain) originates from a study of Ad26.COV2.S vaccination and SARS-CoV-2 variants. Study-level findings and limits: Considerable breadth of spike-specific CD8+ and CD4+ T cell responses has reportedly been documented following vaccination. Participants given vaccine showed non-spike TCR breadth similar to that of placebo recipients.

Clones were sequenced by immunoSEQ multiplex PCR, and TCRdb holds only the in-frame ones, with some missing. The table shows roughly 500,000 clones, with 85% to 90% occurring only once. Points on this clone: What it binds is not known.

Treatment meaning: over 15 received Ad26.COV2.S at low or high dose, single or two shots; several received placebo; per-sample allocation not given. Repertoires come from day 63 after the first vaccine or placebo injection. The sample was peripheral blood, taken in a trial of Ad26.COV2.S vaccine versus placebo. This sequence was found in a person aged 18-60 years who received the Ad26.COV2.S COVID-19 vaccine or a placebo.

The CDR3: CASSLLGRIAGDFQETQYF. The DNA of the CDR3 is TGTGCCAGCAGCCTCCTAGGTAGGATAGCGGGAGACTTCCAAGAGACCCAGTACTTC. This chain connects TRBV7-9 to TRBJ2-5; 9 nucleotides agree with TRBD2. The V gene end was trimmed by 5 bases and the J gene end by 1 base; junction bases not matched to a gene: 17. This CDR3 is built from 19 residues. Germline V CDR1 and CDR2: SEHNR, FQNEAQ (reference sequence).